This is a list of T cell receptor beta chains from one sample in a study of prognosis after radiotherapy for stage I lung cancer. Via MiXCR, TCRdb re-called the multiplex PCR reads, giving one row per CDR3 protein. The repertoire holds 15,000 to 20,000 distinct CDR3 sequences, with around 24% as singletons. Specimen: PBMCs, collected before or after stereotactic body radiation therapy (not recorded which). The receptors originated from a donor over 45 with non-small cell lung cancer. Both conserved end residues are part of each CDR3. Each record gives: J gene, V gene, clone size, D gene, CDR3 protein, CDR3 DNA. D genes are given only for firm matches. Some rows mark clone size as missing; the rest say once, few, many or name a class of expanded clone.

j_gene: TRBJ1-2; v_gene: TRBV10-3; abundance: many; d_gene: TRBD1; CDR3aa: CAISQGDGYTF; CDR3nt: TGTGCCATCTCCCAGGGGGATGGCTACACCTTC
j_gene: TRBJ2-5; v_gene: TRBV7-7; abundance: many; d_gene: .; CDR3aa: CASSPAFGGQETQYF; CDR3nt: TGTGCCAGCAGCCCAGCCTTCGGGGGACAAGAGACCCAGTACTTC
j_gene: TRBJ1-1; v_gene: TRBV3-1; abundance: many; d_gene: .; CDR3aa: CASSFGTPNTEAFF; CDR3nt: TGTGCCAGCAGCTTCGGGACTCCGAACACTGAAGCTTTCTTT
j_gene: TRBJ1-2; v_gene: TRBV7-2; abundance: many; d_gene: TRBD1; CDR3aa: CASSFYRDRGGYTF; CDR3nt: TGTGCCAGCAGCTTTTACCGGGACAGGGGTGGCTACACCTTC
j_gene: TRBJ1-2; v_gene: TRBV30; abundance: medium-sized; d_gene: .; CDR3aa: CAWSVRRPSYGYTF; CDR3nt: TGTGCCTGGAGTGTACGCAGGCCGAGCTATGGCTACACCTTC
j_gene: TRBJ2-5; v_gene: TRBV6-7; abundance: many; d_gene: .; CDR3aa: CASSYPCVQETQYF; CDR3nt: TGTGCCAGCAGTTACCCGTGCGTCCAAGAGACCCAGTACTTC
j_gene: TRBJ2-1; v_gene: TRBV10-3; abundance: many; d_gene: TRBD1; CDR3aa: CAISLAGQGSDEQFF; CDR3nt: TGTGCCATCAGTTTGGCGGGACAGGGCTCTGATGAGCAGTTCTTC
j_gene: TRBJ2-7; v_gene: TRBV20-1; abundance: medium-sized; d_gene: .; CDR3aa: CSARGGWDDPQTYEQYF; CDR3nt: TGCAGTGCTAGAGGAGGGTGGGACGACCCTCAAACCTACGAGCAGTACTTC
j_gene: TRBJ2-3; v_gene: TRBV12-3/TRBV12-4; abundance: many; d_gene: TRBD2; CDR3aa: CASSAERERGPDTQYF; CDR3nt: TGTGCCAGCAGCGCGGAGCGGGAGAGAGGACCAGATACGCAGTATTTT
j_gene: TRBJ2-7; v_gene: TRBV12-3/TRBV12-4; abundance: many; d_gene: TRBD1; CDR3aa: CASSSGTGFYEQYF; CDR3nt: TGTGCCAGCAGCTCCGGGACAGGGTTTTACGAGCAGTACTTC
j_gene: TRBJ1-4; v_gene: TRBV7-9; abundance: many; d_gene: TRBD1; CDR3aa: CASSEGQINEKLFF; CDR3nt: TGTGCCAGCAGCGAGGGACAGATTAATGAAAAACTGTTTTTT
j_gene: TRBJ1-2; v_gene: TRBV12-5; abundance: many; d_gene: .; CDR3aa: CASGLVVKRGREYGYTF; CDR3nt: TGTGCTAGTGGTTTGGTAGTCAAGAGAGGCAGGGAGTATGGCTACACCTTC
j_gene: TRBJ1-1; v_gene: TRBV20-1; abundance: many; d_gene: .; CDR3aa: CSARWTEAFF; CDR3nt: TGCAGTGCTAGATGGACTGAAGCTTTCTTT
j_gene: TRBJ2-7; v_gene: TRBV27; abundance: .; d_gene: .; CDR3aa: CASILWEVGYRNYEQYF; CDR3nt: TGTGCCAGCATTTTATGGGAGGTTGGGTATCGGAACTACGAGCAGTACTTC
j_gene: TRBJ1-5; v_gene: TRBV30; abundance: many; d_gene: .; CDR3aa: CAWSWGGGNQPQHF; CDR3nt: TGTGCCTGGAGTTGGGGGGGAGGCAATCAGCCCCAGCATTTT
j_gene: TRBJ2-6; v_gene: TRBV11-2; abundance: .; d_gene: .; CDR3aa: CASLVAGGGANVLTF; CDR3nt: TGTGCCAGCTTAGTTGCCGGGGGTGGGGCCAACGTCCTGACTTTC
j_gene: TRBJ2-4; v_gene: TRBV5-6; abundance: .; d_gene: .; CDR3aa: CASSPFGGIAKNIQYF; CDR3nt: TGTGCCAGCAGCCCGTTTGGGGGGATAGCCAAAAACATTCAGTACTTC
j_gene: TRBJ2-1; v_gene: TRBV19; abundance: .; d_gene: .; CDR3aa: CSSSIDQGSGDQFF; CDR3nt: TGTTCCAGTAGTATAGATCAAGGGTCGGGTGATCAGTTCTTC
j_gene: TRBJ2-2; v_gene: TRBV28; abundance: .; d_gene: .; CDR3aa: CASSFYDLAGELFF; CDR3nt: TGTGCCAGCAGTTTTTACGACCTCGCCGGGGAGCTGTTTTTT
j_gene: TRBJ1-2; v_gene: TRBV30; abundance: medium-sized; d_gene: TRBD1; CDR3aa: CAWRATGTGTYGYTF; CDR3nt: TGTGCCTGGAGGGCTACCGGGACAGGGACCTATGGCTACACCTTC
j_gene: TRBJ2-2; v_gene: TRBV6-5; abundance: many; d_gene: TRBD2; CDR3aa: CASSYPGTSGRGTGELFF; CDR3nt: TGTGCCAGCAGTTACCCCGGGACTAGCGGGAGAGGCACCGGGGAGCTGTTTTTT
j_gene: TRBJ2-6; v_gene: TRBV7-2; abundance: many; d_gene: TRBD2; CDR3aa: CASSLVAGYGANVLTF; CDR3nt: TGTGCCAGCAGCTTAGTAGCGGGATATGGGGCCAACGTCCTGACTTTC
j_gene: TRBJ2-1; v_gene: TRBV5-4; abundance: many; d_gene: TRBD2; CDR3aa: CASKSVSGTSGYNEQFF; CDR3nt: TGTGCCAGCAAGTCAGTTTCAGGGACTAGCGGTTACAATGAGCAGTTCTTC
j_gene: TRBJ2-4; v_gene: TRBV11-2; abundance: many; d_gene: TRBD1; CDR3aa: CASSQSGGESGIQYF; CDR3nt: TGTGCCAGCAGCCAGTCAGGGGGCGAATCTGGCATTCAGTACTTC
j_gene: TRBJ2-3; v_gene: TRBV28; abundance: many; d_gene: .; CDR3aa: CASSLALDTQYF; CDR3nt: TGTGCCAGCAGTTTAGCTCTAGATACGCAGTATTTT